Listed here are 9 T cell receptor beta chains from one sample, sequenced in a study of early T cells in non-severe SARS-CoV-2 infection (dated by TCRdb to the early 2020s). The method was 5' RACE. TCRdb records NextSeq 500 as the sequencer. Clones were called with MiXCR by TCRdb after fastp trimmed the public reads at Q25, and only in-frame beta chains were retained. Each entry merges the rows of one CDR3 protein and shows their most common DNA and genes. For this sample the table gives tens of thousands of distinct CDR3 sequences, of which about 14% were detected only once. The top ten clonotypes cover roughly 4.3% of the sample. This sample comprised whole blood, obtained at baseline. All receptors derive from an adult who was a healthcare worker with PCR-confirmed SARS-CoV-2 infection or an uninfected control (not recorded which).

This clonotype has only a few counts. The V gene is TRBV20-1, the J gene TRBJ1-6, with TRBD1 as a possible D gene (6 bases). Germline V gives CDR1 DFQATT, CDR2 SNEGSKA (reference sequence). The germline V and J ends were trimmed by 0 bases and 8 bases, with 8 bases remaining between them. CDR3 length: 13 residues. DNA of the CDR3: TGCAGTGCTAGAGAGGACAGATATTCACCCCTCCACTTT. It translates to CSAREDRYSPLHF.

This clonotype has more than one count but fewer than ten. J is TRBJ2-3 and V is TRBV2; 8 bases match TRBD1. The CDR3 sequence is 16 residues long. The germline V gene encodes CDR1 SNHLY and CDR2 FYNNEI. With 2 bases clipped from V and 3 bases from J, the junction kept 7 bases outside the gene matches. Here the CDR3 reads CASSENWQGATDTQYF. The DNA for the CDR3 is TGTGCCAGCAGTGAAAACTGGCAGGGGGCAACAGATACGCAGTATTTT.

This chain uses TRBV30 with TRBJ1-4; the D is unclear. This CDR3 has 14 residues. Trimming pared 6 bases from V and 4 bases from J, leaving 15 bases between. Germline values: CDR1 GTSNPN, CDR2 SVGIG (reference sequence). Written as DNA, the CDR3 is TGTGCCTGTCCCGGACGGAACTTTAATGAAAAACTGTTTTTT. It yields the protein CACPGRNFNEKLFF. Complete variable domain (other parts from reference TRBV30 and TRBJ1-4): SQTIHQWPATLVQPVGSPLSLECTVEGTSNPNLYWYRQAAGRGLQLLFYSVGIGQISSEVPQNLSASRPQDRQFILSSKKLLLSDSGFYLCACPGRNFNEKLFFGSGTQLSVL.

V and J are TRBV27 and TRBJ2-5, with 10 bases identical to TRBD2. CDR3 length: 18 amino acids. Germline trimming cut 5 bases from V and 5 bases from J; bases unmatched to any gene: 17. Germline V CDR1 and CDR2: MNHEY, SMNVEV (reference sequence). CDR3 region: CASSPTLPGLASVETQYF. The DNA of the CDR3 is TGTGCCAGCAGTCCCACCCTTCCGGGACTAGCGTCGGTGGAGACCCAGTACTTC.

The chain employs TRBV7-9 and TRBJ2-2, with 7 bases aligning to TRBD1. The CDR3 totals 15 residues. Per germline, CDR1 SEHNR and CDR2 FQNEAQ (reference sequence). The V segment lost 5 bases and the J segment 3 bases; nucleotides outside the gene matches: 6. CDR3 protein: CASSPRQGDTGELFF. The CDR3 DNA reads TGTGCCAGCAGCCCCCGACAGGGAGACACCGGGGAGCTGTTTTTT.

This clonotype was recorded a few times. V and J are TRBV2 and TRBJ1-5; no clear D. Germline assignment: CDR1 SNHLY and CDR2 FYNNEI. The CDR3 has 15 amino acids. The V and J ends lost 8 bases and 1 base respectively, with 15 bases between them. CDR3 loop: CASSTGLLSNQPQHF. The CDR3 DNA sequence: TGTGCCAGCTCAACGGGATTACTAAGCAATCAGCCCCAGCATTTT.

This clonotype was counted ten times or more. This chain joins TRBV7-3 and TRBJ1-3; weak D call: TRBD1 (5 bases). The CDR3 contains 16 residues. The V end was cut by 4 bases, the J end by 9 bases, with 22 bases between. The germline gives CDR1 SGHTA, CDR2 FQGTGA. The CDR3 nucleotides read TGTGCCAGCAGCTCGGCCGGGACTCTCTTCATCTTCACCATATATTTT. Its translation is CASSSAGTLFIFTIYF.

The chain recombines TRBV7-2 with TRBJ2-5; TRBD2 matches at 8 bases. Germline assignment: CDR1 SGHTA and CDR2 FQGNSA. V lost 3 bases to trimming and J lost 2 bases; unmatched junction nucleotides: 2. This CDR3 is built from 14 residues. CDR3 in amino acids: CASSFGLAQETQYF. The CDR3 DNA is TGTGCCAGCAGCTTCGGACTAGCACAAGAGACCCAGTACTTC.

This chain joins TRBV29-1 and TRBJ1-1, with D tentatively TRBD1 (5 bases). Germline loops: CDR1 SQVTM, CDR2 ANQGSEA. There are 14 residues in the CDR3. V was cut by 6 bases and J by 0 bases, with 14 bases left in between. The CDR3 bases are TGCAGCGTGGGGGTACTCGGGCTGAACACTGAAGCTTTCTTT. It translates to CSVGVLGLNTEAFF.